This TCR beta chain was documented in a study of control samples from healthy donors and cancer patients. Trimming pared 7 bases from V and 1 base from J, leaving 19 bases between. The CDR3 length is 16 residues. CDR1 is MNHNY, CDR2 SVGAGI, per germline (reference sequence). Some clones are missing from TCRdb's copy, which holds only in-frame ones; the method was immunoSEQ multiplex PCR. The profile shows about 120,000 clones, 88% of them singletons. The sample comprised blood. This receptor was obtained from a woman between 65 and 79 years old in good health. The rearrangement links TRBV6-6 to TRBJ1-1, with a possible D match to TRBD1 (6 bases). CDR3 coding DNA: TGTGCCAGCAAAATACAGGGAGGGTCTAGGAACACTGAAGCTTTCTTT. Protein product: CASKIQGGSRNTEAFF.